These 25 T cell receptor beta chains were sequenced from one sample in a study of response to subunit inactivated influenza vaccine. Each CDR3 protein gets one entry after TCRdb re-called the RT-PCR reads with MiXCR. Among around 540,000 distinct CDR3 sequences listed, 12% were seen once. This specimen was PBMCs from blood, taken on the day of vaccination. Receptor source: a man aged 50 to 60 who received an inactivated influenza vaccine.

This clonotype was counted between two and nine times. The V and J genes are TRBV29-1 and TRBJ2-5, with TRBD2 matching 7 bases. V shed 5 bases and J 5 bases; nucleotides not matched to a gene: 17. CDR1 is SQVTM, CDR2 ANQGSEA, per germline. This CDR3 is 16 amino acids long. The CDR3 spells CSVPRQAGLLRETQYF. DNA of the CDR3: TGCAGCGTTCCCCGTCAAGCGGGACTACTTAGGGAGACCCAGTACTTC.

This clonotype was counted only a few times. The rearrangement joins TRBV20-1 to TRBJ2-5; 9 bases are a match to TRBD2. The CDR3 covers 16 residues. V lost 6 bases to trimming and J lost 4 bases; unmatched junction nucleotides: 15. From germline, CDR1 is DFQATT and CDR2 SNEGSKA (reference sequence). The CDR3 here is CSADQSGTSMRETQYF. DNA of the CDR3: TGCAGTGCGGATCAGAGCGGGACTAGCATGCGAGAGACCCAGTACTTC.

V gene TRBV5-5 combines with J gene TRBJ2-7; D is perhaps TRBD1 or TRBD2 (5 bases each). The CDR3 length is 14 residues. With 0 bases removed from V and 2 bases from J, the gap between germline ends came to 9 bases. Germline V gives CDR1 SGHKS, CDR2 YYEKEE (reference sequence). The CDR3 region is CASSLVGEPYEQYF. CDR3 nucleotide sequence: TGTGCCAGCAGCTTGGTGGGGGAGCCCTACGAGCAGTACTTC. The full variable domain, with the rest looked up from reference TRBV5-5 and TRBJ2-7, is DAGVTQSPTHLIKTRGQQVTLRCSPISGHKSVSWYQQVLGQGPQFIFQYYEKEERGRGNFPDRFSARQFPNYSSELNVNALLLGDSALYLCASSLVGEPYEQYFGPGTRLTVT.

The table lists this clonotype with many counts. The chain recombines TRBV5-1 with TRBJ2-5; unclear D gene. The CDR3 consists of 13 residues. Germline assignment: CDR1 SGHRS and CDR2 YFSETQ. V shed 4 bases and J shed 4 bases, with 11 bases lying between them. Here the CDR3 reads CASSPDLIETQYF. CDR3 nucleotide sequence: TGCGCCAGCAGCCCGGACCTAATAGAGACCCAGTACTTC.

This clonotype occurred many times. The gene calls are TRBV11-2 and TRBJ1-2, with 7 bases matching TRBD1. The ends lost 5 bases at V and 4 bases at J; junction bases unmatched: 10. Germline CDR1 reads SGHAT; CDR2 reads FQNNGV. The CDR3 has 15 amino acids. The CDR3 DNA follows: TGTGCCAGCAGCCCAGGGACAGATTCAAGCTATGGCTACACCTTC. It yields the protein CASSPGTDSSYGYTF.

The chain is built from TRBV10-3 and TRBJ1-1; D remains ambiguous. Germline V CDR1 and CDR2: ENHRY, SYGVKD. The CDR3 contains 14 residues. V was trimmed by 0 bases and J by 0 bases, leaving 5 bases between them. The CDR3 sequence: CAISESLMNTEAFF. The DNA of the CDR3 is TGTGCCATCAGTGAGTCACTAATGAACACTGAAGCTTTCTTT.

This clonotype has a handful of counts. V gene TRBV11-2 combines with J gene TRBJ2-1, with 12 bases lining up with TRBD2. CDR3 size: 21 residues. J gave up 0 bases and V 8 bases, and 20 bases lay outside the gene matches. Germline V CDR1 and CDR2: SGHAT, FQNNGV. The CDR3 nucleotides read TGTGCCAGCCAACCCTTCTTGAGACTAGCGGGGGCTAAGAGCTCCTACAATGAGCAGTTCTTC. It translates to CASQPFLRLAGAKSSYNEQFF.

The chain employs TRBV3-1 and TRBJ1-2; 8 nucleotides align to TRBD1. The CDR3 has 11 residues. Losses at the gene ends were 5 bases for V and 7 bases for J; bases not matched to a gene: 0. Per the germline V gene, CDR1 is LGHDT and CDR2 is YNNKEL (reference sequence). CDR3 sequence reads: CASSGQGGYTF. In DNA, the CDR3 is TGTGCCAGCAGCGGACAGGGTGGCTACACCTTC. The full variable domain, in which reference TRBV3-1 and TRBJ1-2 provide the parts outside the CDR3, is DTAVSQTPKYLVTQMGNDKSIKCEQNLGHDTMYWYKQDSKKFLKIMFSYNNKELIINETVPNRFSPKSPDKAHLNLHINSLELGDSAVYFCASSGQGGYTFGSGTRLTVV.

This clonotype was observed a few times. V usage is TRBV5-1 and J usage is TRBJ2-5; TRBD1 agrees at 9 bases. Germline V CDR1 and CDR2: SGHRS, YFSETQ. Trimming removed 4 bases from V and 5 bases from J; junction bases left unmatched: 6. The CDR3 spans 14 residues. The CDR3 protein is CASSAGQGSETQYF. DNA for the CDR3: TGCGCCAGCAGCGCCGGACAGGGGTCCGAGACCCAGTACTTC. Using reference TRBV5-1 and TRBJ2-5 for the parts outside the CDR3, the full variable domain is KAGVTQTPRYLIKTRGQQVTLSCSPISGHRSVSWYQQTPGQGLQFLFEYFSETQRNKGNFPGRFSGRQFSNSRSEMNVSTLELGDSALYLCASSAGQGSETQYFGPGTRLLVL.

This clonotype was detected many times. This rearrangement joins TRBV24-1 to TRBJ2-1; 11 nucleotides align to TRBD2. The CDR3 is made up of 17 amino acids. Germline V gene sequence: CDR1 KGHDR, CDR2 SFDVKD. J gave up 9 bases and V 5 bases, and 14 bases lay outside the gene matches. CDR3 protein: CATSGISGGAQLSEQFF. The CDR3 region has the DNA TGTGCCACCAGTGGCATTAGCGGGGGGGCCCAGTTGAGTGAGCAGTTCTTC.

The DNA for the CDR3 is TGTGCCAGCAGCTTATCTCCCGACAGATACAATGAGCAGTTCTTC. Translated: CASSLSPDRYNEQFF. The V gene is TRBV11-1, the J gene TRBJ2-1, with a possible D match to TRBD1 (5 bases). The germline V gene has CDR1 SGHAT and CDR2 FQDESV (reference sequence). CDR3 size: 15 residues. Deletions cut 2 bases from V and 4 bases from J, with 12 bases between.

J is TRBJ2-1 and V is TRBV20-1, with a tentative D call TRBD2 (6 bases). From germline, CDR1 is DFQATT and CDR2 SNEGSKA (reference sequence). Deletions cut 3 bases from V and 11 bases from J, with 11 bases between. CDR3 length equals 11 residues. The CDR3 nucleotides read TGCAGTGCTAGTCGGGACTTGCAGCAGTTCTTC. This codes for CSASRDLQQFF.

The sample holds a few counts of this clonotype. V usage is TRBV6-2 or TRBV6-3 and J usage is TRBJ2-1, with 10 bases that match TRBD2. V shed 8 bases, J shed 3 bases, and the junction held 4 bases outside the gene matches. The germline CDR1 and CDR2 sequences are MNHEY and SVGEGT. CDR3 length: 14 amino acids. The CDR3 nucleotides are TGTGCCAGCTGCGAGCGGGAGGGCTACAATGAGCAGTTCTTC. Amino acids: CASCEREGYNEQFF.

This clonotype was counted at least ten times. V is TRBV7-9 and J is TRBJ2-3; a weak D match, TRBD1 (6 bases). V lost 11 bases and J lost 5, with 11 bases in between. CDR1 SEHNR and CDR2 FQNEAQ come from the germline V gene (reference sequence). The CDR3 sequence is 11 residues long. CDR3: CAGQGRDTQYF. CDR3 DNA sequence: TGTGCCGGGCAGGGGAGAGATACGCAGTATTTT. Full variable domain (missing parts from reference TRBV7-9 and TRBJ2-3): DTGVSQNPRHKITKRGQNVTFRCDPISEHNRLYWYRQTLGQGPEFLTYFQNEAQLEKSRLLSDRFSAERPKGSFSTLEIQRTEQGDSAMYLCAGQGRDTQYFGPGTRLTVL.

The sample holds a few counts of this clonotype. The chain links TRBV11-2 to TRBJ2-3, with TRBD2 matching over 13 bases. The CDR3 totals 21 residues. Losses at the gene ends were 1 base for V and 4 bases for J; bases not matched to a gene: 17. The germline V gene has CDR1 SGHAT and CDR2 FQNNGV. CDR3 amino acids: CASSLGDYLVGLAGFPDTQYF. The CDR3 region has the DNA TGTGCCAGCAGCTTAGGGGATTATTTAGTGGGACTAGCGGGGTTCCCAGATACGCAGTATTTT. The variable domain in full, with the rest retrieved from reference TRBV11-2 and TRBJ2-3, is EAGVAQSPRYKIIEKRQSVAFWCNPISGHATLYWYQQILGQGPKLLIQFQNNGVVDDSQLPKDRFSAERLKGVDSTLKIQPAKLEDSAVYLCASSLGDYLVGLAGFPDTQYFGPGTRLTVL.

This chain connects TRBV29-1 to TRBJ2-1, with TRBD1 matching 9 bases. This CDR3 is 16 amino acids long. V lost 4 bases, J lost 9 bases, and 16 bases stayed unmatched. Germline V gene data show CDR1 as SQVTM and CDR2 as ANQGSEA. CDR3 nucleotide sequence: TGCAGCGTTGTTATGATCTACGGGGACAGGGTTATTGAGCAGTTCTTC. Its translation is CSVVMIYGDRVIEQFF.

This chain uses TRBV6-2 or TRBV6-3 with TRBJ2-7; 7 bases agree with TRBD1. The J segment lost 0 bases and the V segment lost 5 bases, leaving 10 bases of the junction unmatched. Germline assignment: CDR1 MNHEY and CDR2 SVGEGT. This CDR3 comprises 16 residues. The CDR3 nucleotides are TGTGCCAGCAGTCTCACAGGGGCGAGCGCCTCCTACGAGCAGTACTTC. Its protein is CASSLTGASASYEQYF.

The chain uses TRBV4-3 and TRBJ2-2; TRBD2 agrees at 7 bases. The CDR3 consists of 17 residues. Per the germline V gene, CDR1 is LGHNA and CDR2 is YSLEER. After removal of 3 bases from V and 0 bases from J, the junction contained 7 bases not matched to a gene. The CDR3 loop reads CASSQHSSGANTGELFF. In DNA, the CDR3 is TGCGCCAGCAGCCAGCATTCTAGCGGTGCGAACACCGGGGAGCTGTTTTTT.

The gene calls are TRBV11-2 and TRBJ1-3; D unresolved. Looked up from germline, CDR1 is SGHAT and CDR2 is FQNNGV. The germline V and J ends were trimmed by 7 bases and 6 bases, with 22 bases remaining between them. The CDR3 has 16 residues. The CDR3 nucleotides read TGTGCCAGCAAATTTCCGGGGATTAGTCCCCAAAACACCATATATTTT. Its translation is CASKFPGISPQNTIYF.

The CDR3 is CSVDADYNEQYF. CDR3 in DNA: TGCAGCGTTGATGCCGACTACAATGAGCAGTACTTC. The chain couples TRBV29-1 to TRBJ2-1; tentatively, D is TRBD2 (5 bases). The DNA end is more similar to TRBJ2-7, so the J call may be wrong. This CDR3 has 12 amino acids. Per germline, CDR1 SQVTM and CDR2 ANQGSEA.

This clonotype was seen only a few times. The chain joins TRBV7-8 to TRBJ2-1; 12 bases fit TRBD1. V shed 3 bases, J shed 8 bases, and the junction held 8 bases outside the gene matches. Per the germline V gene, CDR1 is SGHVS and CDR2 is FQNEAQ. The CDR3 is 16 amino acids. This chain's CDR3 is CASSFSRDRGLDEQFF. The CDR3 DNA sequence: TGTGCCAGCAGCTTCAGCCGGGACAGGGGGCTGGATGAGCAGTTCTTC.

This clonotype has only a few counts. The J gene is TRBJ2-4, the V gene TRBV28, with TRBD1 identical over 8 bases. With 4 bases clipped from V and 0 bases from J, the junction kept 11 bases outside the gene matches. This CDR3 is 18 amino acids long. Germline V gene data show CDR1 as MDHEN and CDR2 as SYDVKM. CDR3 in amino acids: CASSSPPGRGLAKNIQYF. Written as DNA, the CDR3 is TGTGCCAGCAGTTCCCCCCCGGGCAGGGGGCTAGCCAAAAACATTCAGTACTTC.

This clonotype came up a few times. The chain has TRBV4-1 and TRBJ2-1, with TRBD2 matching 14 bases. Germline V gene data show CDR1 as MGHRA and CDR2 as YSYEKL. The trim removed 2 bases at V and 5 bases at J, leaving 2 bases unmatched. CDR3 length: 16 amino acids. The CDR3 DNA sequence: TGCGCCAGCAGCCAATCGACTAGCGGGGGGGACAATGAGCAGTTCTTC. Translated, it gives CASSQSTSGGDNEQFF.

This rearrangement joins TRBV6-1 to TRBJ2-3; 9 bases match TRBD2. V was clipped by 5 bases and J by 6 bases; unmatched bases: 15. The germline gives CDR1 MNHNS, CDR2 SASEGT. The CDR3 is 17 residues long. CDR3 region: CASSRAGLRGGHDTQYF. As DNA, the CDR3 is TGTGCCAGCAGTAGAGCGGGACTGCGGGGGGGACACGATACGCAGTATTTT.

This clonotype was counted between two and nine times. The chain recombines TRBV7-6 with TRBJ2-1, with TRBD2 matching 11 bases. CDR3 length: 17 residues. Germline V gene sequence: CDR1 SGHVS, CDR2 FNYEAQ. The V segment lost 5 bases and the J segment 4 bases; nucleotides outside the gene matches: 10. Here the CDR3 DNA reads TGTGCCAGCAGCCTAGGGAGACTAGCGGGGCTATACAATGAGCAGTTCTTC. Amino acid sequence: CASSLGRLAGLYNEQFF.